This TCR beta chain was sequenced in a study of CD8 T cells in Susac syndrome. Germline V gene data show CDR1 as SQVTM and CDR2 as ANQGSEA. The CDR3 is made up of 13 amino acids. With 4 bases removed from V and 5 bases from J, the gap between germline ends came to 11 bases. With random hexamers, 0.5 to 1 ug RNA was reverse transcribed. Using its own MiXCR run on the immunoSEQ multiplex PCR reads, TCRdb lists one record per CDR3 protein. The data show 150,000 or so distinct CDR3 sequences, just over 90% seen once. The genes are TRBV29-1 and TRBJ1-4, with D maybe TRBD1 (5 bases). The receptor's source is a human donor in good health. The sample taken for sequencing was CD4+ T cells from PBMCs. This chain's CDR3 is CSVGTTRNEKLFF. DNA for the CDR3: TGCAGCGTTGGGACAACCAGGAATGAAAAACTGTTTTTT.